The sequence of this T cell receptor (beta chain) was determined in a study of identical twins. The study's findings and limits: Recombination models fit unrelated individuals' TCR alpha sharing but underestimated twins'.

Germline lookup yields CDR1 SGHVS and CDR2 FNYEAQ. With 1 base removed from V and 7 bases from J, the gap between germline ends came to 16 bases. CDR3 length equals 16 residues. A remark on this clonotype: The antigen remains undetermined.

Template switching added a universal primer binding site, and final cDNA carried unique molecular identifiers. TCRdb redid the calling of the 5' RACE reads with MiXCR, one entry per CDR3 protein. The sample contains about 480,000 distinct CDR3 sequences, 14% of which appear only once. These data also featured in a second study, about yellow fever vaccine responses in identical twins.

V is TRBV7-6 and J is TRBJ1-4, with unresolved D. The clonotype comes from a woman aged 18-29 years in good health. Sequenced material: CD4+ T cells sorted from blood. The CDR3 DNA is TGTGCCAGCAGCTTAGACGAGGTGGGCGCGTCTGAAAAACTGTTTTTT. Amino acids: CASSLDEVGASEKLFF.